This T cell receptor (beta chain) derives from a study of cytomegalovirus exposure and HLA in healthy donors. General study findings and limits: Cytomegalovirus-associated TCR beta chains were listed, numbering some 170.

CDR3 size: 14 residues. CDR1 LNHDA and CDR2 SQIVND come from the germline V gene (reference sequence). V lost 9 bases and J 5 bases, leaving 18 bases between the germline ends. Clones were read by immunoSEQ multiplex PCR, and TCRdb kept only the in-frame ones, dropping some. The sample includes 300,000 to 450,000 clones, 75% to 90% of them seen just once. In the case of this clone: What it recognizes is unknown.

This receptor was identified in a woman aged 18 to 35 in good health and CMV-seronegative. The rearrangement uses TRBV19 and TRBJ2-3, with D perhaps matching TRBD1 (6 bases). The sample comprised PBMCs. CDR3 sequence (DNA): TGTGCCAGCAGACCCAGGGGAACGCGAGATACGCAGTATTTT. This codes for CASRPRGTRDTQYF.